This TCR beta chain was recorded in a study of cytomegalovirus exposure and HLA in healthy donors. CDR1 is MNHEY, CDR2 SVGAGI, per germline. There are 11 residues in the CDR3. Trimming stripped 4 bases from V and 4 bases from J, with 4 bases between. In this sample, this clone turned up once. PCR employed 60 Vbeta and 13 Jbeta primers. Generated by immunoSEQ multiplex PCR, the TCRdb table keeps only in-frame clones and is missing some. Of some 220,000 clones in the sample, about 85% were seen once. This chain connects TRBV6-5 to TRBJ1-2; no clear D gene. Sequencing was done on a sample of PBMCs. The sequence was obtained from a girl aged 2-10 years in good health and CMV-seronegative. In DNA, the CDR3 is TGTGCCAGCAGTTCCAGCTATGGCTACACCTTC. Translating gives CASSSSYGYTF.